This is a list of T cell receptor beta chains from one sample in a study of post-analysis software for immune sequencing data. TCRdb re-derived calls from the PCR reads in MiXCR, one entry per CDR3 protein. The profile covers about 820,000 distinct CDR3 sequences, with roughly half appearing a single time and approximately 4.5% taken by the ten largest. The sample consisted of blood. The source is a girl between 5 and 17 years old with multiple sclerosis. The CDR3 runs from the conserved cysteine through the conserved F or W. The order of the fields is CDR3 protein, V gene.

CSARDQKGIYNEQFF	TRBV20-1
CASSWGGDRETQYF	TRBV5-1
CASSLEPPTGLSYEQYF	TRBV7-8
CASSLELAGSYNEQFF	TRBV5-1
CASSSLAVSSYNEQFF	TRBV7-3
CSARGDTGTGYEQYF	TRBV20-1
CSLVVGGNEQFF	TRBV29-1
CASSLVPSGVNEQFF	TRBV7-6
CASRLMGASYNSPLHF	TRBV4-1
CSVGRNLRYNEQFF	TRBV29-1
CASSLAWGDGEKLFF	TRBV7-2
CAIRQGASGANVLTF	TRBV12-3/TRBV12-4
CASSAGQGGIDEQFF	TRBV5-1
CATSREAASSYEQYF	TRBV15
CASRRGLEGTYEQYF	TRBV3-1
CASSLVAGTGGRSPLHF	TRBV7-2
CASSSSPAARSGANVLTF	TRBV6-5
CASRQTGLQETQYF	TRBV3-1
CASSSPGDSYEQYF	TRBV5-6
CASSQVPSTTGELFF	TRBV4-1
CSASRGADGKLFF	TRBV20-1
CASTWDKTYEQYF	TRBV2
CASSQGKGRPGEQFF	TRBV3-1
CSARDTAWGRAPYEQYF	TRBV20-1
CASGGRVGLLNYGYTF	TRBV12-5
CASSTGPTGRATNEKLFF	TRBV9
CASKGSTTYEQYF	TRBV2
CASSRPQGGNTEAFF	TRBV7-9
CSAPDWQETQYF	TRBV20-1
CSATGGPYEQYF	TRBV29-1
CSAIRVLLGEQYF	TRBV20-1